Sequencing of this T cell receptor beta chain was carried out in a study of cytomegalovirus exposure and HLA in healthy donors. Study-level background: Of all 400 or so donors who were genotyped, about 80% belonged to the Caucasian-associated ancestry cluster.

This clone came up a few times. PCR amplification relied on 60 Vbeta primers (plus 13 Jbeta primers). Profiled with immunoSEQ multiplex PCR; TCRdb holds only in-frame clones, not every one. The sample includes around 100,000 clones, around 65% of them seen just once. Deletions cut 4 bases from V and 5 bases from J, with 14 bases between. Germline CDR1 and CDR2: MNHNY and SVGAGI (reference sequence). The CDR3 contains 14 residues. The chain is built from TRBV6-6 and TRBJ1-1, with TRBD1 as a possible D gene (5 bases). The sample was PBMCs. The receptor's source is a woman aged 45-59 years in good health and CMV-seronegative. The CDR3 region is CASSSVGGGTEAFF. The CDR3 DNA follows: TGTGCCAGCAGTTCCGTCGGGGGGGGAACTGAAGCTTTCTTT.